One and the same sample provided the 2 T cell receptor beta chains below, sequenced in a study of follicular helper T cells after annual influenza vaccination. TCRdb's copy holds only in-frame clones and misses some; the assay was immunoSEQ multiplex PCR. The sample has more than 2,000 clones, about 81% seen once. Time point meaning: 2015-2016 season, pre-vaccination. The starting material was CXCR5+ CD38+ circulating T follicular helper cells from blood, obtained on the day of influenza vaccination. Specified subset: circulating Tfh, non-naive CD4+CXCR5+PD-1+ (ICOS+CD38+ or ICOS-CD38-). The receptors stem from an adult who received the influenza vaccine.

The chain employs TRBV28 and TRBJ2-7; TRBD2 matches 9 bases. The junction had 13 bases not matched to a gene; V was cut back by 7 bases and J by 6 bases. This CDR3 has 15 amino acids. CDR1 MDHEN and CDR2 SYDVKM come from the germline V gene. CDR3 region: CASKGDSGSGGEQYF. DNA of the CDR3: TGTGCCAGCAAAGGGGATAGCGGGAGCGGAGGCGAGCAGTACTTC.

The chain has TRBV7-2 and TRBJ2-2; 8 bases line up with TRBD1. J gave up 1 base and V 6 bases, and 4 bases lay outside the gene matches. CDR3 length: 15 residues. Germline CDR1 and CDR2: SGHTA and FQGNSA. CDR3 bases: TGTGCCAGCAGACCGGGACAGGAGAACACCGGGGAGCTGTTTTTT. Its protein product is CASRPGQENTGELFF.